Described below is a single T cell receptor (beta chain) sequence and its context. Germline CDR1 and CDR2: LNHDA and SQIVND (reference sequence). CDR3 length equals 15 residues. The V and J ends lost 5 bases and 4 bases respectively, with 17 bases between them. Some clones are missing from TCRdb's copy, which holds only in-frame ones; the method was immunoSEQ multiplex PCR. The table lists around 70,000 clones, 90% of them singletons. This sample was included in a study of blood T cell repertoires in COVID-19. Material: peripheral blood. The chain employs TRBV19 and TRBJ1-1; D is undetermined. The sequence came from a human donor in a cohort sampled during active COVID-19. Here the CDR3 DNA reads TGTGCCAGTAGTCTGACACCATTGGGGAGCACTGAAGCTTTCTTT. Translating gives CASSLTPLGSTEAFF.